This T cell receptor (beta chain) was documented in a study of blood T cells in healthy people across ages. A second PCR, run for roughly 7 to 11 cycles, used a sample-barcoded 5' primer plus a J-beta primer mix. A minimum of 2.5 million CDR3-containing paired-end reads was obtained for each sample. TCRdb recomputed calls from the 5' RACE reads with MiXCR, one row per CDR3 protein. The sample lists about 650,000 distinct CDR3 sequences; about a third were seen once. The study isolated at least 6.5 million PBMCs from each sample. Study findings and constraints: The fall in TCR beta diversity per million T cells was roughly linear with age. Strong correlation existed between TCR beta diversity and naive T cell percentage.

V dropped 4 bases and J dropped 0 bases, with 13 bases sitting between them. The V gene's germline CDR1 is SGHRS and CDR2 YFSETQ. The CDR3 runs 15 residues. Comments on this clonotype: Its antigen remains unidentified.

The genes are TRBV5-1 and TRBJ1-2; D is possibly TRBD1 (6 bases). The TCR comes from a woman older than 75 in good health. Material: blood. The CDR3 sequence is CASSPGTSTNYGYTF. DNA of the CDR3: TGCGCCAGCAGCCCCGGGACATCGACTAACTATGGCTACACCTTC.